Listed below are T cell receptor beta chains from one sample, sequenced in a study of blood T cell repertoires in COVID-19. TCRdb's copy holds only in-frame clones and misses some; the assay was immunoSEQ multiplex PCR. This sample has some 100,000 clones, with approximately 90% found just once. Sequenced input: peripheral blood. The source of these receptors is a man in his fifties or sixties with acute or convalescent COVID-19. Both conserved end residues are part of each CDR3. A D gene is named only where the DNA matches it firmly. Size values are once, few and many counts, or a class for expanded clones, and some rows have none.

>TRBJ2-7|.|TRBV6-5|.
CASRSGGSYEQYF
TGTGCCAGCAGGTCAGGAGGGTCTTACGAGCAGTACTTC
>TRBJ1-5|.|TRBV5-8|TRBD1
CASSLGQGAESQHF
TGTGCCAGCAGCTTGGGACAGGGGGCCGAGTCCCAGCATTTT
>TRBJ2-5|few|TRBV7-9|.
CASSSYPSDSRQHF
TGTGCCAGCAGCTCCTACCCAAGCGACAGCCGTCAGCACTTC
>TRBJ1-1|.|TRBV5-1|.
CASSLAVVAEAFF
TGCGCCAGCAGCTTGGCCGTGGTAGCTGAAGCTTTCTTT
>TRBJ1-4|few|TRBV7-9|.
CASSLDRRNEKLFF
TGTGCCAGCAGCTTAGACAGAAGAAATGAAAAACTGTTTTTT
>TRBJ1-1|.|TRBV3-1/TRBV3-2|.
CASSQAHGGNTEAFF
TGTGCCAGCAGCCAAGCCCATGGAGGGAACACTGAAGCTTTCTTT
>TRBJ2-4|once|TRBV2|.
CASRKGTLAKNIQYF
TGTGCCAGCCGAAAGGGGACACTAGCCAAAAACATTCAGTACTTC
>TRBJ2-5|.|TRBV11-2|.
CASSWDIQETQYF
TGTGCCAGCAGCTGGGACATCCAAGAGACCCAGTACTTC
>TRBJ2-7|once|TRBV7-9|TRBD1
CASSSGTERVEQYF
TGTGCCAGCAGTTCCGGGACAGAAAGGGTCGAGCAGTACTTC
>TRBJ1-4|.|TRBV5-1|.
CASSLTQGEEKLFF
TGCGCCAGCAGCTTGACACAGGGTGAGGAAAAACTGTTTTTT
>TRBJ2-4|.|TRBV18|TRBD1
CASSPNRGAKNIQYF
TGTGCCAGCTCACCGAACAGGGGAGCCAAAAACATTCAGTACTTC
>TRBJ2-2|.|TRBV7-2|TRBD2
CASSSTSGIAGELFF
TGTGCCAGCAGCTCGACTAGCGGGATTGCCGGGGAGCTGTTTTTT
>TRBJ1-2|few|TRBV6-5|.
CASSPTGGEGYTF
TGTGCCAGCAGCCCGACGGGGGGAGAAGGCTACACCTTC
>TRBJ1-5|.|TRBV2|TRBD1
CASSGRQGSNQPQHF
TGTGCCAGCAGCGGACGACAGGGTAGCAATCAGCCCCAGCATTTT
>TRBJ1-6|.|TRBV3-1/TRBV3-2|TRBD1
CASSLPGQGPSPLHF
TGTGCCAGCAGTCTTCCGGGACAGGGACCTTCACCCCTCCACTTT
>TRBJ2-2|once|TRBV27|TRBD2
CASTRGSGRGEKTGELFF
TGTGCCAGCACCCGGGGTAGCGGGAGGGGGGAGAAGACCGGGGAGCTGTTTTTT
>TRBJ2-2|.|TRBV29-1|TRBD2
CSVGGAGGTRLGELFF
TGCAGCGTCGGGGGAGCGGGAGGGACCCGACTAGGGGAGCTGTTTTTT
>TRBJ2-2|.|TRBV7-3|TRBD1
CASRYGTGDAGELFF
TGTGCCAGCAGATACGGGACAGGGGATGCCGGGGAGCTGTTTTTT
>TRBJ1-1|.|TRBV4-2|.
CASSQDVWAEEPTEAFF
TGTGCCAGCAGCCAAGATGTTTGGGCGGAGGAACCTACTGAAGCTTTCTTT
>TRBJ2-7|.|TRBV13|.
CASSYSDILYEQYF
TGTGCCAGCAGCTATTCGGACATTCTCTACGAGCAGTACTTC
>TRBJ2-7|.|TRBV28|.
CASSPPSSYEQYF
TGTGCCAGCAGTCCGCCGAGCTCCTACGAGCAGTACTTC
>TRBJ1-5|.|TRBV19|.
CASTLQGRRNQPQHF
TGTGCCAGTACTCTACAGGGACGGCGCAATCAGCCCCAGCATTTT
>TRBJ1-2|.|TRBV23-1|TRBD1
CASSHRRQGDGYGYTF
TGCGCCAGCAGTCATCGCCGACAGGGGGATGGGTATGGCTACACCTTC
>TRBJ2-2|once|TRBV7-9|.
CASSLGGTNTGELFF
TGTGCCAGCAGCTTAGGCGGAACGAACACCGGGGAGCTGTTTTTT
>TRBJ2-1|.|TRBV21-1|.
CASSGRLAGKYNEQFF
TGTGCCAGCAGCGGGCGACTAGCGGGGAAATACAATGAGCAGTTCTTC
>TRBJ1-4|.|TRBV9|TRBD1
CASSKTGGEEKLFF
TGTGCCAGCAGTAAGACAGGGGGAGAAGAAAAACTGTTTTTT
>TRBJ2-2|.|TRBV30|.
CAWNLLTGRSGELFF
TGTGCCTGGAACCTATTGACAGGTCGTTCCGGGGAGCTGTTTTTT
>TRBJ2-7|few|TRBV13|TRBD2
CASSFNIAGGPREQYF
TGTGCCAGCAGCTTCAACATAGCGGGAGGGCCGCGGGAGCAGTACTTC
>TRBJ2-6|.|TRBV3-1/TRBV3-2|TRBD2
CASSQAPSGRVSGANVLTF
TGTGCCAGCAGCCAAGCTCCTAGCGGGAGGGTCTCTGGGGCCAACGTCCTGACTTTC
>TRBJ1-2|.|TRBV25-1|.
CASRGGQGYTF
TGTGCCAGCAGGGGGGGGCAAGGCTACACCTTC
>TRBJ2-1|.|TRBV6-5|TRBD2
CASSSGLGGNEQFF
TGTGCCAGCAGTTCGGGACTAGGAGGCAATGAGCAGTTCTTC
>TRBJ1-2|.|TRBV5-5|TRBD1
CASRLSGTVNYGYTF
TGTGCCAGCAGACTATCCGGGACAGTCAACTATGGCTACACCTTC
>TRBJ1-1|.|TRBV4-2|.
CASSQEFTGLNTEAFF
TGTGCCAGCAGCCAAGAATTTACAGGTTTGAACACTGAAGCTTTCTTT
>TRBJ2-2|.|TRBV10-2|TRBD1
CAGGDRASNTGELFF
TGCGCCGGAGGGGACAGGGCCTCGAACACCGGGGAGCTGTTTTTT
>TRBJ2-4|.|TRBV24-1|.
CATSGLGPQGNIQYF
TGTGCCACCAGTGGACTCGGGCCCCAGGGAAACATTCAGTACTTC
>TRBJ2-1|once|TRBV11-3|.
CASSLASSYNEQFF
TGTGCCAGCAGCTTAGCCAGTTCTTACAATGAGCAGTTCTTC